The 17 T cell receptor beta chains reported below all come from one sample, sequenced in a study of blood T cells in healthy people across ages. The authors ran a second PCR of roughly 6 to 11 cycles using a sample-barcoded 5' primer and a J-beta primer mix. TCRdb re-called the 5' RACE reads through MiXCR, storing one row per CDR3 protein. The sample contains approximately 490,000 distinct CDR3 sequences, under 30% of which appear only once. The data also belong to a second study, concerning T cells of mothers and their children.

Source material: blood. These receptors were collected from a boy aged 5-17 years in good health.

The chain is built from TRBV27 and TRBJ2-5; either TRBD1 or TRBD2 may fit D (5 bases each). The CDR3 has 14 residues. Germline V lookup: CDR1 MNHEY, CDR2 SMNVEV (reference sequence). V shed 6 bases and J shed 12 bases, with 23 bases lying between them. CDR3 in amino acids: CASRPSGRSPREYF. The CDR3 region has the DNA TGTGCCAGCAGACCCTCGGGGCGAAGCCCTCGGGAGTACTTC.

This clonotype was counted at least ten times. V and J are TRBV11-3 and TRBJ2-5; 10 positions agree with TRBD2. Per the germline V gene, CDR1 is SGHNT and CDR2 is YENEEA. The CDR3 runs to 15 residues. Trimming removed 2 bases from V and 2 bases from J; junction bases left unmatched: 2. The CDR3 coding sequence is TGTGCCAGCAGCTTAAGCGGGGGGGCTCAAGAGACCCAGTACTTC. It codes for CASSLSGGAQETQYF. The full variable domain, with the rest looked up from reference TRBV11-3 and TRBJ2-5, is EAGVVQSPRYKIIEKKQPVAFWCNPISGHNTLYWYLQNLGQGPELLIRYENEEAVDDSQLPKDRFSAERLKGVDSTLKIQPAELGDSAVYLCASSLSGGAQETQYFGPGTRLLVL.

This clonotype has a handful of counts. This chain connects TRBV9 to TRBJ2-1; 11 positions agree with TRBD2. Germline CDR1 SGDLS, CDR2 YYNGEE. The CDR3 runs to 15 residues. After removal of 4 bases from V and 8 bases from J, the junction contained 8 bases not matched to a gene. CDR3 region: CASSFSGGANDEQFF. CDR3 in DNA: TGTGCCAGCAGCTTTAGCGGGGGGGCCAACGATGAGCAGTTCTTC.

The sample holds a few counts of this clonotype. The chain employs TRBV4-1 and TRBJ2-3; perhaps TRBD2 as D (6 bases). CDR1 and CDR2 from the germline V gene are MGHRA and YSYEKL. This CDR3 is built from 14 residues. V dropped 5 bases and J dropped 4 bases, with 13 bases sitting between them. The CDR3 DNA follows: TGCGCCAGCAGCTCCCAGTGGGGGGCAGATACGCAGTATTTT. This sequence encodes CASSSQWGADTQYF.

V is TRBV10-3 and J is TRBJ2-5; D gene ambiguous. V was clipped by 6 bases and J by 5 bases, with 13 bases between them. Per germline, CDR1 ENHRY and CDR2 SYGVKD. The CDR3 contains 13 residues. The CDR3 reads CAISPRDKETQYF. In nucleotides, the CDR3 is TGTGCCATCAGCCCCAGAGATAAGGAGACCCAGTACTTC.

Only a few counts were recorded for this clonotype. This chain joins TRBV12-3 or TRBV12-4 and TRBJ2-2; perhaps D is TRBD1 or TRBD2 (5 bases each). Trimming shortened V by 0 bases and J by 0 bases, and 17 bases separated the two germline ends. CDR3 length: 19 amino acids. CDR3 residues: CASSLALRGLSANTGELFF. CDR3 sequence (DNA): TGTGCCAGCAGTTTAGCGCTGAGGGGTTTGTCGGCGAACACCGGGGAGCTGTTTTTT.

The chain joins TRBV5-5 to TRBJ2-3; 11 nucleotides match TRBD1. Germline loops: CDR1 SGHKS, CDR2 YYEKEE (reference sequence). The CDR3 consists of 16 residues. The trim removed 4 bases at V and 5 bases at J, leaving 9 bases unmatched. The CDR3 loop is CASSLPGTGGLDTQYF. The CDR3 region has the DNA TGTGCCAGCAGCCTACCCGGGACAGGGGGTTTAGATACGCAGTATTTT. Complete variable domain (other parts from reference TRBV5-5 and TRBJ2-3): DAGVTQSPTHLIKTRGQQVTLRCSPISGHKSVSWYQQVLGQGPQFIFQYYEKEERGRGNFPDRFSARQFPNYSSELNVNALLLGDSALYLCASSLPGTGGLDTQYFGPGTRLTVL.

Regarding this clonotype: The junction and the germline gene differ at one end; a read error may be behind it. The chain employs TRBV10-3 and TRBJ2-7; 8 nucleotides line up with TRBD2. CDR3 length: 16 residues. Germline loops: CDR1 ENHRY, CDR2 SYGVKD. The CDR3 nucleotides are TGTGCCGTCAGTGGGGAACCGGGAGGGTCAAGGGACGAGCAGTACTTC. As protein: CAVSGEPGGSRDEQYF.

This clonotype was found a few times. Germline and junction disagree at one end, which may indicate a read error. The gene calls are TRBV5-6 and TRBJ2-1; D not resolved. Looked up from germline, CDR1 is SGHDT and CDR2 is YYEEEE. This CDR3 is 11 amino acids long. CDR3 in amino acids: CTSSLHNEQFF. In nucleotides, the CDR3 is TGTACCAGCAGCCTCCACAATGAGCAGTTCTTC.

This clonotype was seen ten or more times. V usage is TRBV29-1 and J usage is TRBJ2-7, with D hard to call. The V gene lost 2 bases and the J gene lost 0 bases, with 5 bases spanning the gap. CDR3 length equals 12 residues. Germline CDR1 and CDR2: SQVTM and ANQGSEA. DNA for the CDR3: TGCAGCGTTGAATCCAGCTCCTACGAGCAGTACTTC. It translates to CSVESSSYEQYF.

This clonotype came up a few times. CDR3 sequence reads: CASGLRGAGQPQHF. DNA for the CDR3: TGTGCCAGCGGCCTCCGCGGGGCGGGCCAGCCCCAGCATTTT. This sequence joins TRBV6-2 or TRBV6-3 and TRBJ1-5; the D gene is possibly TRBD1 (5 bases). Germline V gives CDR1 MNHEY, CDR2 SVGEGT. Trimming pared 8 bases from V and 7 bases from J, leaving 18 bases between. The CDR3 contains 14 residues.

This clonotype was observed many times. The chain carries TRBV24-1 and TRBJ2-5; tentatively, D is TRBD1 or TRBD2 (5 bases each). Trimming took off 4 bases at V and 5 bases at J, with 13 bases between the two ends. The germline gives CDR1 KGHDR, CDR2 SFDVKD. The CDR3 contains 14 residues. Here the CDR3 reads CATSDPGPLETQYF. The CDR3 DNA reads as TGTGCCACCAGTGACCCGGGACCGCTCGAGACCCAGTACTTC.

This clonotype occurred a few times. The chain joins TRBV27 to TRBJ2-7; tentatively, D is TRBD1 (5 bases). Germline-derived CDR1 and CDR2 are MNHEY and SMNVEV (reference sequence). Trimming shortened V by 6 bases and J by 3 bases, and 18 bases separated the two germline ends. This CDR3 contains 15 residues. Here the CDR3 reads CASSPDSGAYYEQYF. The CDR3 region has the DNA TGTGCCAGCAGCCCAGACAGTGGGGCATACTACGAGCAGTACTTC.

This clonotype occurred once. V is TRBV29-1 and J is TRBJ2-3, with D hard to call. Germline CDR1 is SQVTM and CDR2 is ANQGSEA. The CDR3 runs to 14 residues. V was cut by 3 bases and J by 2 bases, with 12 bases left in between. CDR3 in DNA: TGCAGCGTTGATCCCGAGAAACTCACAGATACGCAGTATTTT. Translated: CSVDPEKLTDTQYF.

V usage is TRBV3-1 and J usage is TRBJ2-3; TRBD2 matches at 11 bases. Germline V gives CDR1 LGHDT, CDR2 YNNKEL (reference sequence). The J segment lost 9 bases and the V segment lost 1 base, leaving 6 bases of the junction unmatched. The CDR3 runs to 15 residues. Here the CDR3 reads CASSQGTSGGGTQYF. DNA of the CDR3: TGTGCCAGCAGCCAAGGAACTAGCGGGGGAGGGACGCAGTATTTT.

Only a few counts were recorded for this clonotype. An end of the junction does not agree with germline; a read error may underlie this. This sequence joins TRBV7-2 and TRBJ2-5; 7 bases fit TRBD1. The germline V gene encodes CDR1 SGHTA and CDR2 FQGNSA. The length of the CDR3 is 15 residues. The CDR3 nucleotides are TGCGCCAGCAGCCGTAACAGGGGCTTGATGGAGACCCAGTACTTC. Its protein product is CASSRNRGLMETQYF.

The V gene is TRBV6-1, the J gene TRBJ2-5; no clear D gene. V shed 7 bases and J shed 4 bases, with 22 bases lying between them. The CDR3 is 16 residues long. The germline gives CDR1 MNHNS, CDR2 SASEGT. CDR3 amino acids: CASIQFQSFRGETQYF. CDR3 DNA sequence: TGTGCCAGCATCCAATTTCAGAGTTTTCGAGGAGAGACCCAGTACTTC.